Below are 6 T cell receptor beta chains sequenced from a single sample in a study of T cell repertoires in cytomegalovirus infection. TCRdb independently ran MiXCR on the reads; one entry per CDR3 protein. The sample lists under 250,000 distinct CDR3 sequences, around 6.4% occurring once. Source material: PBMCs. The receptors shown here come from a human donor in good health (CMV status not recorded). Some clones in this sample may be carry-over from other donors' samples.

In its sample, this clonotype was seen many times. The chain recombines TRBV18 with TRBJ1-1; 12 bases line up with TRBD1. The junction had 9 bases not matched to a gene; V was cut back by 6 bases and J by 4 bases. Germline V gene sequence: CDR1 KGHSH, CDR2 LQKENI. This CDR3 is 16 amino acids long. The CDR3 protein is CASSGGTGGSGTEAFF. The CDR3 DNA reads as TGTGCCAGCTCGGGGGGGACAGGGGGCTCTGGCACTGAAGCTTTCTTT.

This clonotype turned up a few times. This chain connects TRBV20-1 to TRBJ1-1; TRBD1 is a possible D gene (5 bases). The V end lost 4 bases, the J end lost 4 bases, and 22 bases lay between the germline ends. Looked up from germline, CDR1 is DFQATT and CDR2 is SNEGSKA (reference sequence). The CDR3 contains 16 residues. The CDR3 sequence: CSATQNGRARGTEAFF. In DNA form, the CDR3 reads TGCAGTGCTACGCAGAACGGGCGGGCTAGGGGCACTGAAGCTTTCTTT.

This clonotype came up many times. This chain uses TRBV12-3 or TRBV12-4 with TRBJ2-7, with unresolved D. The V gene lost 3 bases and the J gene lost 5 bases, with 11 bases spanning the gap. The CDR3 consists of 13 residues. For the CDR3, the DNA is TGTGCCAGCAGTTTTATAGGTTTCAACGAGCAGTACTTC. Translation: CASSFIGFNEQYF.

About this clonotype: Since a much larger clone is just one base distant, this may be a read error. This sequence joins TRBV7-9 and TRBJ2-1, with D perhaps given as TRBD1 or TRBD2 (5 bases each). This CDR3 has 18 residues. Germline loops: CDR1 SEHNR, CDR2 FQNEAQ (reference sequence). DNA for the CDR3: TGTGCCAGCAGCTTAGGAGAACAAGGGCGCATAGGGGAGAATGATCAGTTCTTC. Its translation: CASSLGEQGRIGENDQFF.

This clonotype was seen at least ten times. V usage is TRBV14 and J usage is TRBJ1-1; D is perhaps TRBD1 (5 bases). CDR1 is SGHDN, CDR2 FVKESK, per germline. V was shortened by 4 bases and J by 3 bases, with 6 bases between the two germline ends. The CDR3 contains 12 residues. CDR3: CASSRQYTEAFF. The CDR3 DNA reads TGTGCCAGCAGCCGACAGTACACTGAAGCTTTCTTT. The full variable domain, its missing parts supplied by reference TRBV14 and TRBJ1-1, is EAGVTQFPSHSVIEKGQTVTLRCDPISGHDNLYWYRRVMGKEIKFLLHFVKESKQDESGMPNNRFLAERTGGTYSTLKVQPAELEDSGVYFCASSRQYTEAFFGQGTRLTVV.

This clonotype was found many times. This chain uses TRBV3-1 with TRBJ2-1; TRBD2 aligns across 13 bases. CDR1 is LGHDT, CDR2 YNNKEL, per germline (reference sequence). The V and J ends lost 2 bases and 4 bases, in that order; junction bases with no gene match: 5. This CDR3 has 17 residues. The CDR3 here is CASSQPTSGGPYNEQFF. The CDR3 nucleotides read TGTGCCAGCAGCCAACCGACTAGCGGGGGGCCTTACAATGAGCAGTTCTTC.